This T cell receptor (beta chain) was obtained from a study of T cells after yellow fever vaccination. The study made its TCR cDNA through 5'RACE template switching. That step introduced a universal primer site along with UMIs. TCRdb independently ran MiXCR on the 5' RACE reads; one entry per CDR3 protein. The top ten clones hold about 16% of a sample with 450,000 to 550,000 distinct CDR3 sequences, 20% to 25% of them seen once. From germline, CDR1 is SGHTA and CDR2 FQGNSA. The CDR3 length is 15 residues. The V and J ends lost 3 bases and 6 bases respectively, with 16 bases between them. The material sequenced was PBMCs, taken about 20 days after the first yellow fever vaccination. The TCR originated in a young man who received the YFV17D yellow fever vaccine. This chain links TRBV7-2 with TRBJ2-3; D is perhaps TRBD1 (6 bases). CDR3 sequence reads: CASSFVPGVPDTQYF. For the CDR3, the DNA is TGTGCCAGCAGCTTTGTTCCAGGGGTCCCGGATACGCAGTATTTT.